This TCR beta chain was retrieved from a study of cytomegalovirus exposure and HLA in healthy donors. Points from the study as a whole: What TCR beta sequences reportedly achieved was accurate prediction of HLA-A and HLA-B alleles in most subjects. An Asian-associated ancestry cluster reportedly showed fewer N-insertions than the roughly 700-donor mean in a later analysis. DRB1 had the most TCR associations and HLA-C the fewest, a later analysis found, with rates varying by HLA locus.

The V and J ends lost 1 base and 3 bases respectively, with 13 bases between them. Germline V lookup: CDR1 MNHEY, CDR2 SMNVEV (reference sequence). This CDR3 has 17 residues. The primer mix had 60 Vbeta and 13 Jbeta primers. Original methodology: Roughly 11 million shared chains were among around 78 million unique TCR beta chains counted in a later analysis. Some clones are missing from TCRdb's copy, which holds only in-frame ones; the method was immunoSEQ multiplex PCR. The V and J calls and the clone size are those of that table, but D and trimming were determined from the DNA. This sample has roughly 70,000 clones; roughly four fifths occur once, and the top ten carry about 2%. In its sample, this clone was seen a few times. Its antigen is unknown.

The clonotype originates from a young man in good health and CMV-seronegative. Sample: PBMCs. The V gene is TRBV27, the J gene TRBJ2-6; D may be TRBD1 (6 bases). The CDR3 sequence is CASSLLGAVRGANVLTF. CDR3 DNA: TGTGCCAGCAGTTTATTGGGGGCAGTGCGTGGGGCCAACGTCCTGACTTTC. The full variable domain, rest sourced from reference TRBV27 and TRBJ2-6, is EAQVTQNPRYLITVTGKKLTVTCSQNMNHEYMSWYRQDPGLGLRQIYYSMNVEVTDKGDVPEGYKVSRKEKRNFPLILESPSPNQTSLYFCASSLLGAVRGANVLTFGAGSRLTVL.